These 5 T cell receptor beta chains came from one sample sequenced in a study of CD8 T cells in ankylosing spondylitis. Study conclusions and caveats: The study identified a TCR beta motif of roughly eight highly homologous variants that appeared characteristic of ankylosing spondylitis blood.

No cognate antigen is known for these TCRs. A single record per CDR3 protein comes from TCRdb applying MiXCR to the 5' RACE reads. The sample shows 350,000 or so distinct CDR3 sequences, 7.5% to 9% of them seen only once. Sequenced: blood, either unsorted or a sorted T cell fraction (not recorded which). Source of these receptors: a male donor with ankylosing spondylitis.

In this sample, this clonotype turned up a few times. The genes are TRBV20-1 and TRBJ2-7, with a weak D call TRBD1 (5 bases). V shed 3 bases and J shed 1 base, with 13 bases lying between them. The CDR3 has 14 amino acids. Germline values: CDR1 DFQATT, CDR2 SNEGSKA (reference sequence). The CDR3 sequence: CSASPSTGSYEQYF. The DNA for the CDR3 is TGCAGTGCTAGTCCCTCCACAGGATCCTACGAGCAGTACTTC.

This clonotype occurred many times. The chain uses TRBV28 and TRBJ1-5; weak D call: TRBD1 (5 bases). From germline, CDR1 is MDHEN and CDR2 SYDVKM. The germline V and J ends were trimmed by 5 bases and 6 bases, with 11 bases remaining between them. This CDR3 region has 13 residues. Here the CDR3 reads CASSQGGGQPQHF. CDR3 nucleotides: TGTGCCAGCAGTCAGGGCGGCGGTCAGCCCCAGCATTTT.

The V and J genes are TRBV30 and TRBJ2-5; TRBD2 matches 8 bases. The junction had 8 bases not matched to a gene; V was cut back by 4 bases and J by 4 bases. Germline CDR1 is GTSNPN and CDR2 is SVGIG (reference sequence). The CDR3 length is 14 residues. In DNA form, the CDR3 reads TGTGCCTGGATCTCCGGGGGGGATCGAGAGACCCAGTACTTC. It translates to CAWISGGDRETQYF.

CDR3 in DNA: TGCAGTGCTAGGTTTGTGCAAAAAAACTCCTACAATGAGCAGTTCTTC. This translates into CSARFVQKNSYNEQFF. The chain has TRBV20-1 and TRBJ2-1, with no clear D. The germline gives CDR1 DFQATT, CDR2 SNEGSKA (reference sequence). Deletions cut 3 bases from V and 0 bases from J, with 15 bases between. The CDR3 totals 16 residues.

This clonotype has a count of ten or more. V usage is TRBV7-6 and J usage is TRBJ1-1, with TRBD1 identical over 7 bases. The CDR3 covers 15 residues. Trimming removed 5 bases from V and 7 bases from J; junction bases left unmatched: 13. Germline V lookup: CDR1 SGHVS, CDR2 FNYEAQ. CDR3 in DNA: TGTGCCAGCAGCCCCCGAATTCGTAGGGACAGTGAAGCTTTCTTT. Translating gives CASSPRIRRDSEAFF.